This T cell receptor (beta chain) comes out of a study of breast tumors, draining lymph nodes, adjacent tissues listed by TCRdb under 2016. About the study as a whole: In breast cancer patients, the study compared the TCR beta repertoires of tumor, adjacent nontumor tissue and axillary lymph nodes. The study aimed to assess the relationships and possible T-cell exchange between tumor, surrounding tissue and draining lymph node repertoires in human breast cancer. Broad study findings and their caveats: T-cell repertoire diversity in tumors was found to be lower than in lymph nodes but higher than in nontumor tissue, and preferential V and J gene usage was observed. Rather than being directly demonstrated, the conclusion that tumor T cells originate in lymph nodes was presented as consistent with a hypothesis. The data were judged consistent with most tumor T cells deriving from the lymph node and then expanding within tumor tissue. Tumor and nontumor tissue repertoires were found to be significantly more similar in luminal-like than in basal-like breast cancer.

The data were produced on an Illumina HiSeq 2000. Multiplex PCR amplification was used to build the TCR beta chain libraries. The amplified TCR beta chain products were analyzed by high-throughput sequencing. TCRdb's own reprocessing of the public reads used fastp at Q25 and MiXCR and kept productive beta chains. Under each unique CDR3 protein, matching rows form one entry showing the most common genes and DNA. The sample table contains over 100,000 distinct CDR3 sequences; only one count was recorded for more than 20% of them. The ten largest account for 2.6% of the sample. In its sample, this clonotype was seen many times. The clone's antigen remains unknown. It has no much larger one-base neighbor in the sample; base qualities were not kept. Lymph node samples were obtained from the axillary draining lymph nodes of breast cancer patients. Between the V and J ends, shortened by 3 bases and 4 bases respectively, the junction contains 9 bases. Measured from the cysteine to the phenylalanine, the CDR3 is 13 residues long. CDR3 DNA is the only sequence kept; it has 39 bases, read in frame from the first base. CDR1 and CDR2 (MGHRA, YSYEKL) derive from the germline V gene.

The receptor comes from a female donor with breast cancer. Some clones in this sample may be carry-over from other donors' samples. The sequence is built from TRBV4-1 and TRBJ2-5; the D call is possibly TRBD1 or TRBD2, each sharing 5 bases. Material: axillary lymph node tissue. The nucleotide sequence is given as TGCGCCAGCAGCCATCCGGGACGAGAGACCCAGTACTTC. This is translated as CASSHPGRETQYF.